These 5 T cell receptor beta chains share one sample of origin, sequenced in a study of blood T cell repertoires in COVID-19. The table came from immunoSEQ multiplex PCR; TCRdb's copy has only in-frame clones and leaves some out. The sample has around 76,000 clones, more than 75% seen once; the top ten hold 5.8%. The specimen was peripheral blood. The receptors derive from a human donor in a cohort sampled during active COVID-19.

The chain combines TRBV7-2 with TRBJ2-4, with 11 bases that match TRBD2. The CDR3 consists of 14 residues. CDR1 SGHTA and CDR2 FQGNSA come from the germline V gene. V dropped 4 bases and J dropped 11; count of bases not matched to a gene: 7. In nucleotides, the CDR3 is TGTGCCAGCAGCTCAACCTTAGCGGGGGGGTTTCAGTACTTC. This gives the protein CASSSTLAGGFQYF.

The J gene is TRBJ2-7, the V gene TRBV2; D may be TRBD1 (5 bases). The CDR3 covers 14 residues. The germline V gene has CDR1 SNHLY and CDR2 FYNNEI. With 3 bases removed from V and 5 bases from J, the gap between germline ends came to 14 bases. The DNA of the CDR3 is TGTGCCAGCAGTGAGTCGACAGCGACCAACGAGCAGTACTTC. Translating gives CASSESTATNEQYF.

The V gene is TRBV10-1, the J gene TRBJ2-3; D is unclear. Between the trimmed V and J ends, which lost 4 bases and 1 base, there was a span of 9 bases. The CDR3 covers 14 residues. Germline V gives CDR1 WNHNN, CDR2 SYGVQD (reference sequence). CDR3: CASSGLQRTDTQYF. The CDR3 DNA is TGCGCCAGCAGTGGGTTACAGCGCACAGATACGCAGTATTTT.

The genes are TRBV5-1 and TRBJ1-5; no clear D. The CDR3 spans 15 residues. In germline, CDR1 is SGHRS, CDR2 YFSETQ. The V and J ends lost 4 bases and 5 bases respectively, with 16 bases between them. The CDR3 region is CASSPGSGSDQPQHF. CDR3 DNA sequence: TGCGCCAGCAGCCCGGGATCCGGGAGCGATCAGCCCCAGCATTTT.

This sequence joins TRBV11-2 and TRBJ1-1; the match to TRBD1 covers 9 bases. CDR1 and CDR2 from the germline V gene are SGHAT and FQNNGV. J was trimmed by 1 base and V by 5 bases; bases with no gene match: 5. The CDR3 totals 15 residues. DNA for the CDR3: TGTGCCAGCAGCATACAGGGGGCTGGGAACACTGAAGCTTTCTTT. Translation: CASSIQGAGNTEAFF.